Here is one T cell receptor beta chain with its context. One entry per CDR3 protein, called by TCRdb with MiXCR from the 5' RACE reads. The sample holds roughly 230,000 distinct CDR3 sequences, over 9.5% seen once. The sample is drawn from a study of CD8 T cells in ankylosing spondylitis. CDR3 length equals 12 residues. The V end lost 2 bases, the J end lost 2 bases, and 1 base lay between the germline ends. Germline lookup yields CDR1 MDHEN and CDR2 SYDVKM. Sequenced: blood, either unsorted or a sorted T cell fraction (not recorded which). The clonotype comes from a male donor with ankylosing spondylitis or in good health (not recorded which). The chain combines TRBV28 with TRBJ2-4; D is undetermined. This CDR3 reads CASSLTKNIQYF. The CDR3 coding sequence is TGTGCCAGCAGTTTAACCAAAAACATTCAGTACTTC.